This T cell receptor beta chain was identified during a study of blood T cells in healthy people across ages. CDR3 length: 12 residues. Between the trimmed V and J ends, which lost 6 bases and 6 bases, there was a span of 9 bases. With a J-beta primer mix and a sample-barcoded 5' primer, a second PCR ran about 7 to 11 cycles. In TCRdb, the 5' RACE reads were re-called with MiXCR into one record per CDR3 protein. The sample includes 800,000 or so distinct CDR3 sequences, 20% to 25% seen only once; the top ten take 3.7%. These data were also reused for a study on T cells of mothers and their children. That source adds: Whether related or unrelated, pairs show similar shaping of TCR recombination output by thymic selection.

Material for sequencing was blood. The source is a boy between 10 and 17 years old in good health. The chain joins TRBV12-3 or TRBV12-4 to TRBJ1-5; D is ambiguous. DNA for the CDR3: TGTGCCAGCAGCAGAGGTGCTCAGCCCCAGCATTTT. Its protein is CASSRGAQPQHF.